This T cell receptor (beta chain) is drawn from a study of glioma-infiltrating T cells after dendritic cell vaccination. The time point was: after dendritic cell vaccination, including at tumor progression/relapse. Between the trimmed V and J ends, which lost 3 bases and 7 bases, there was a span of 9 bases. CDR3 length: 12 residues. Germline V gives CDR1 MNHNS, CDR2 SASEGT. TCRB CDR3 was amplified from 2 ug genomic DNA or less. Assay used: immunoSEQ multiplex PCR; TCRdb lists only in-frame clones, some missing. The table lists approximately 85,000 clones, roughly 85% of them singletons. The specimen was blood, collected after dendritic cell vaccination. The sequence was collected from a human donor with glioblastoma. The chain uses TRBV6-1 and TRBJ1-1; D ambiguous. The CDR3 DNA follows: TGTGCCAGCAGTGAGACGAGGAATGAAGCTTTCTTT. Protein: CASSETRNEAFF.